Only one count was recorded for the clone carrying this T cell receptor beta chain. No antigen is known for it. This record comes from a study of Ad26.COV2.S vaccination and SARS-CoV-2 variants. Clones were read by immunoSEQ multiplex PCR, and TCRdb kept only the in-frame ones, dropping some. The sample has 300,000 to 400,000 clones, 88% seen once. Overall study results and limits: Total T cell responses were possibly underestimated by TCR breadth and depth analyses.

Treatment here: about 20 received Ad26.COV2.S at low or high dose, single or two shots; several received placebo; per-sample allocation not given. Collection of samples fell on day 63 after the first vaccine or placebo injection. The TCR originated in a person between 18 and 60 years old who received the Ad26.COV2.S COVID-19 vaccine or a placebo. The specimen comprised peripheral blood, sampled in a trial of Ad26.COV2.S vaccine versus placebo.

The CDR3 nucleotides are TGTGCCAGCAGCTCCCCGGGACAGGGGTCGAGCGGGAGCTCCTACGAGCAGTACTTC. This gives the protein CASSSPGQGSSGSSYEQYF. The chain is built from TRBV7-9 and TRBJ2-7, with 10 bases lining up with TRBD1. The V and J ends lost 4 bases and 0 bases, in that order; junction bases with no gene match: 15. This CDR3 comprises 19 residues. From germline, CDR1 is SEHNR and CDR2 FQNEAQ (reference sequence).